This TCR beta chain appears in the sequencing data of a study of blood T cells in healthy people across ages. Study information: Per every two T cells, about one barcoded beta molecule was captured by template switching.

The CDR3 spans 13 residues. From germline, CDR1 is MDHEN and CDR2 SYDVKM. Of note for this clonotype: What it binds is unknown.

The study drew donors from healthy Caucasian individuals in Russia aged roughly 6 to 90. In each sample, at least 6.5 million PBMCs were isolated. Through a sample-barcoded 5' primer and a J-beta primer mix, a second PCR was run for roughly 7 to 11 cycles. TCRdb re-analysed the 5' RACE reads in MiXCR, keeping a single row per CDR3 protein. The sample shows more than 1 million distinct CDR3 sequences, 40% to 45% of them seen only once. Study observations and caveats: The diversity estimates, figures obtained from one million T cells, were considered underestimates.

The chain is built from TRBV28 and TRBJ2-5; TRBD1 might be the D (6 bases). The J call may be faulty, since TRBJ2-7 better matches the DNA end. This clonotype originated in a woman aged 55 to 70 in good health. Material for sequencing was blood. The CDR3 region has the DNA TGTGCCAGCAGACCGGACAGCACCTACGAGCAGTACTTC. Amino acid sequence: CASRPDSTYEQYF.